This TCR beta chain was identified in a study of T-cell reconstitution after alpha-beta-depleted transplantation in children. A TCRbeta library incorporating unique molecular identifiers was prepared. TCRdb called the PCR reads again in MiXCR, with one record for every CDR3 protein. The table shows some 490,000 distinct CDR3 sequences, with approximately 12% occurring only once. Germline V gene sequence: CDR1 LGHNA, CDR2 YSLEER. This CDR3 contains 14 residues. Trimming removed 0 bases at V and 1 base at J, with 6 bases between. This clonotype was counted a few times. The chain links TRBV4-3 to TRBJ1-1; D ambiguous. The sequencing here drew on PBMCs from the stem cell graft donor, taken from the stem cell graft. This clonotype was obtained from a human donor who donated a stem cell graft to a child with combined immunodeficiency. The CDR3 here is CASSQEEENTEAFF. For the CDR3, the DNA is TGCGCCAGCAGCCAAGAAGAGGAGAACACTGAAGCTTTCTTT.